Following are 22 T cell receptor beta chains from one sample sequenced in a study of beta chain features in type 1 diabetes. Points from the study as a whole: Across all four CD4+ subsets, people with type 1 diabetes showed modestly shorter TCRB CDR3s.

Sequenced material consisted of expressed TCRB transcripts (all of the isolated RNA was reverse transcribed). Here immunoSEQ multiplex PCR was the method, and the copy in TCRdb shows in-frame clones only, minus some. This sample has 250,000 to 300,000 clones; roughly 25% occur once, and the top ten carry 0.012%. Antigen specificity for these receptors is unknown. Material: naive CD4+ T cells from blood. These receptors were collected from a woman aged 25 to 39 with type 1 diabetes.

This clone was seen a handful of times. J is TRBJ1-2 and V is TRBV7-2; 7 nucleotides agree with TRBD1. This CDR3 is built from 13 residues. Trimming cost V 4 bases and J 5 bases; bases outside gene matches: 4. Per germline, CDR1 SGHTA and CDR2 FQGNSA. The CDR3 loop is CASSSSGGYGYTF. The CDR3 nucleotides are TGTGCCAGCAGCTCGTCAGGGGGTTATGGCTACACCTTC.

The sample holds a few counts of this clone. The V call is TRBV7-7, the J call TRBJ2-5; TRBD2 matches 10 bases. V gave up 10 bases and J gave up 5 bases; unmatched junction bases: 7. The CDR3 consists of 13 residues. The V gene's germline CDR1 is SSHAT and CDR2 FNYEAQ (reference sequence). CDR3 sequence reads: CATSGSSRETQYF. The CDR3 DNA sequence: TGTGCCACTAGCGGGAGTTCTCGGGAGACCCAGTACTTC.

This clone was counted only a few times. The chain couples TRBV4-1 to TRBJ2-6, with 7 nucleotides matching TRBD1. CDR1 is MGHRA, CDR2 YSYEKL, per germline. Trimming took 4 bases from V and 0 from J; bases not matched to a gene: 6. The CDR3 totals 17 residues. The CDR3 reads CASSPGQADSGANVLTF. The DNA for the CDR3 is TGCGCCAGCAGCCCCGGACAGGCTGACTCTGGGGCCAACGTCCTGACTTTC.

The chain recombines TRBV5-1 with TRBJ2-3, with TRBD1 as a possible D gene (6 bases). This CDR3 is built from 14 residues. The V gene's germline CDR1 is SGHRS and CDR2 YFSETQ. V was cut by 4 bases and J by 1 base, with 10 bases left in between. The chain's CDR3 is CASSPGHGTDTQYF. The CDR3 DNA sequence: TGCGCCAGCAGCCCGGGACACGGCACAGATACGCAGTATTTT.

V is TRBV11-2 and J is TRBJ2-3; perhaps TRBD2 as D (7 bases). CDR1 SGHAT and CDR2 FQNNGV come from the germline V gene. The CDR3 consists of 14 residues. V shed 2 bases and J shed 7 bases, with 13 bases lying between them. CDR3 sequence reads: CASSLWEGGNTQYF. The CDR3 nucleotides are TGTGCCAGCAGCTTATGGGAGGGGGGGAATACGCAGTATTTT.

The V call is TRBV15, the J call TRBJ2-5, with D perhaps matching TRBD1 (6 bases). Germline lookup yields CDR1 LNHNV and CDR2 YYDKDF (reference sequence). The CDR3 consists of 14 residues. V was cut by 5 bases and J by 5 bases, with 15 bases left in between. CDR3 sequence reads: CATSARGDEETQYF. As DNA, the CDR3 is TGTGCCACCAGCGCCAGGGGTGACGAGGAGACCCAGTACTTC.

The CDR3: CASSDVPAGGVDEQFF. The CDR3 region has the DNA TGTGCCAGCAGTGACGTCCCAGCGGGAGGGGTCGATGAGCAGTTCTTC. The V and J genes are TRBV2 and TRBJ2-1; 10 bases align to TRBD2. The CDR3 runs 16 residues. The trim removed 3 bases at V and 8 bases at J, leaving 10 bases unmatched. The germline V gene has CDR1 SNHLY and CDR2 FYNNEI.

The rearrangement links TRBV2 to TRBJ2-3; the D gene is possibly TRBD2 (5 bases). CDR1 is SNHLY, CDR2 FYNNEI, per germline. V shed 4 bases and J shed 6 bases, with 11 bases lying between them. The CDR3 has 13 residues. The DNA of the CDR3 is TGTGCCAGCAGTGGGAGGCCCCCGGATACGCAGTATTTT. Its protein is CASSGRPPDTQYF.

V usage is TRBV4-1 and J usage is TRBJ1-4; 7 nucleotides align to TRBD1. J gave up 3 bases and V 0 bases, and 7 bases lay outside the gene matches. The CDR3 spans 17 residues. Per the germline V gene, CDR1 is MGHRA and CDR2 is YSYEKL. CDR3 bases: TGCGCCAGCAGCCAAGATCCCCCAGGGGGTGCTAATGAAAAACTGTTTTTT. This encodes CASSQDPPGGANEKLFF.

A few counts support this clone. This chain connects TRBV7-3 to TRBJ1-2; 9 nucleotides line up with TRBD1. The germline gives CDR1 SGHTA, CDR2 FQGTGA. This CDR3 is built from 12 residues. J gave up 5 bases and V 8 bases, and 3 bases lay outside the gene matches. The CDR3 loop reads CASGDRAYGYTF. The CDR3 DNA reads TGTGCCAGCGGGGACAGGGCATATGGCTACACCTTC.

In its sample, this clone was seen a few times. The chain combines TRBV5-1 with TRBJ1-1; TRBD1 matches 7 bases. This CDR3 has 13 amino acids. With V trimmed by 1 base and J by 6 bases, 3 bases remained unmatched. Germline CDR1 reads SGHRS; CDR2 reads YFSETQ. The CDR3: CASSLTGASEAFF. In DNA form, the CDR3 reads TGCGCCAGCAGCTTGACAGGGGCTTCTGAAGCTTTCTTT.

In regard to this clone: In the same sample, other DNA sequences code for this CDR3. The V and J genes are TRBV29-1 and TRBJ1-5, with D unclear. This CDR3 is 13 amino acids long. The V gene's germline CDR1 is SQVTM and CDR2 ANQGSEA. Trimming left V 3 bases short and J 2 bases short, with 8 bases between. The CDR3 nucleotides are TGCAGCGTTGACCCCGGGGGCAATCAGCCCCAGCATTTT. Translated, it gives CSVDPGGNQPQHF.

This chain connects TRBV9 to TRBJ2-6; TRBD2 matches 8 bases. Losses at the gene ends were 7 bases for V and 2 bases for J; bases not matched to a gene: 2. The germline gives CDR1 SGDLS, CDR2 YYNGEE. This CDR3 has 14 residues. As DNA, the CDR3 is TGTGCCAGCGGCGGGAGGACTGGGGCCAACGTCCTGACTTTC. It codes for CASGGRTGANVLTF.

The rearrangement links TRBV14 to TRBJ2-1, with a weak D call TRBD2 (6 bases). The germline V and J ends were trimmed by 1 base and 4 bases, with 8 bases remaining between them. The CDR3 contains 14 residues. CDR1 and CDR2 from the germline V gene are SGHDN and FVKESK. CDR3 sequence: CASSQVAGYNEQFF. The CDR3 DNA reads TGTGCCAGCAGCCAAGTGGCGGGGTACAATGAGCAGTTCTTC.

The chain has TRBV18 and TRBJ2-5; D gene uncertain. CDR3 size: 15 residues. The germline V gene encodes CDR1 KGHSH and CDR2 LQKENI. Trimming stripped 2 bases from V and 5 bases from J, with 15 bases between. CDR3 protein: CASSPAWPNKETQYF. CDR3 DNA: TGTGCCAGCTCACCAGCATGGCCAAACAAGGAGACCCAGTACTTC.

The rearrangement uses TRBV9 and TRBJ2-3, with D unclear. Germline CDR1 is SGDLS and CDR2 is YYNGEE. The CDR3 covers 13 residues. Trimming cost V 4 bases and J 7 bases, with 13 bases left between them. The CDR3 loop reads CASSFRVGHTQYF. The CDR3 bases are TGTGCCAGCAGCTTCCGAGTTGGGCATACGCAGTATTTT.

The chain recombines TRBV10-3 with TRBJ1-1, with a tentative D call TRBD1 (6 bases). The CDR3 has 13 residues. Deletions cut 6 bases from V and 6 bases from J, with 14 bases between. Looked up from germline, CDR1 is ENHRY and CDR2 is SYGVKD. CDR3: CAISPTDRPEAFF. Here the CDR3 DNA reads TGTGCCATCAGCCCAACCGACAGGCCTGAAGCTTTCTTT.

This clone was counted between two and nine times. The chain joins TRBV7-3 to TRBJ2-3; 7 bases align to TRBD1. Germline CDR1 is SGHTA and CDR2 is FQGTGA. Germline trimming cut 4 bases from V and 0 bases from J; bases unmatched to any gene: 4. CDR3 length: 15 residues. The CDR3 region has the DNA TGTGCCAGCAGCTCGGGACAGCTAAGCACAGATACGCAGTATTTT. As protein: CASSSGQLSTDTQYF.

With regard to this clone: Distinct nucleotide sequences in the sample also encode this CDR3. J is TRBJ1-5 and V is TRBV30; the D is unclear. Trimming pared 2 bases from V and 4 bases from J, leaving 9 bases between. The CDR3 is made up of 13 amino acids. The germline gives CDR1 GTSNPN, CDR2 SVGIG (reference sequence). The CDR3: CAWSPTGNQPQHF. The CDR3 DNA is TGTGCCTGGAGTCCCACGGGAAATCAGCCCCAGCATTTT.

A few counts support this clone. This chain connects TRBV15 to TRBJ2-5, with TRBD2 matching over 11 bases. V gave up 6 bases and J gave up 7 bases; unmatched junction bases: 7. Per the germline V gene, CDR1 is LNHNV and CDR2 is YYDKDF (reference sequence). This CDR3 has 14 residues. CDR3 sequence: CATSTTSGVMTQYF. In nucleotides, the CDR3 is TGTGCCACCAGTACGACTAGCGGGGTAATGACCCAGTACTTC.

This clone occurred a few times. This rearrangement joins TRBV19 to TRBJ2-3; tentative D call: TRBD2 (5 bases). The CDR3 contains 13 residues. In germline, CDR1 is LNHDA, CDR2 SQIVND (reference sequence). V was shortened by 5 bases and J by 4 bases, with 10 bases between the two germline ends. The CDR3 nucleotides are TGTGCCAGTAGTGCTCGGACTGCAGATACGCAGTATTTT. Translating it yields CASSARTADTQYF.

This clone was seen a few times. This chain links TRBV29-1 with TRBJ2-7; 10 nucleotides match TRBD2. V was pared by 1 base and J by 7 bases, with 10 bases of the junction left unmatched. CDR3 length: 15 residues. CDR1 and CDR2 from the germline V gene are SQVTM and ANQGSEA. In DNA form, the CDR3 reads TGCAGCGTTGAAGTTCCCGCTAGCGGGAGTGGGGAGCAGTACTTC. As protein: CSVEVPASGSGEQYF.